Each of the 29 T cell receptor beta chains below was sequenced from the same sample in a study of graft-versus-host responses after intestinal transplantation (dated by TCRdb to about 2021). This specimen's time point label, interpreted: cells obtained before transplantation from donor or recipient. No antigen has been assigned to these receptors. The library was made by the immunoSEQ multiplex PCR assay. The clones in this table, taken by TCRdb from immuneACCESS, are in-frame only. Not every clone is retained; where verified, under half of the shortfall comes from an unresolved V gene, and the cause of the rest is unknown. The sample table holds roughly 120,000 clones, of which roughly nine tenths were seen once. The leading ten clones occupy roughly 0.24% of the sample. Sequenced here: unstimulated CD4+ T cells sorted from spleen or lymph node cells, sampled before transplant. These receptors were taken from a human donor who was the organ donor for an intestinal transplant.

The gene calls are TRBV9 and TRBJ1-6, with no clear D. In germline, CDR1 is SGDLS, CDR2 YYNGEE. This CDR3 is 17 amino acids long. The V end lost 0 bases, the J end lost 0 bases, and 10 bases lay between the germline ends. The CDR3 DNA is TGTGCCAGCAGCGTAGCTGGCGGGGTCTCCTATAATTCACCCCTCCACTTT. Residues: CASSVAGGVSYNSPLHF.

V gene TRBV27 combines with J gene TRBJ1-1, with D unresolved. Trimming left V 2 bases short and J 9 bases short, with 13 bases between. CDR1 is MNHEY, CDR2 SMNVEV, per germline (reference sequence). This CDR3 comprises 13 residues. The CDR3 spells CASSLIPGNKAFF. In DNA, the CDR3 is TGTGCCAGCAGTTTAATTCCCGGGAACAAAGCTTTCTTT.

This chain connects TRBV5-1 to TRBJ1-3; D possibly corresponds to TRBD1 (6 bases). Germline CDR1 SGHRS, CDR2 YFSETQ. This CDR3 has 15 residues. Between the trimmed V and J ends, which lost 7 bases and 1 base, there was a span of 15 bases. CDR3 sequence reads: CASGDTGGSGNTIYF. The CDR3 coding sequence is TGCGCCAGCGGGGACACGGGAGGATCTGGAAACACCATATATTTT.

This clone showed up just a few times. V usage is TRBV19 and J usage is TRBJ2-7; TRBD2 agrees at 10 bases. The germline gives CDR1 LNHDA, CDR2 SQIVND (reference sequence). The CDR3 covers 14 residues. The ends lost 3 bases at V and 6 bases at J; junction bases unmatched: 5. CDR3 amino acids: CASSMGASGSEQYF. The CDR3 DNA reads as TGTGCCAGTAGTATGGGGGCTAGCGGGAGCGAGCAGTACTTC.

The CDR3 loop is CASSAGQGWNYGYTF. The CDR3 coding sequence is TGTGCCAGCAGTGCCGGACAGGGATGGAACTATGGCTACACCTTC. The chain links TRBV27 to TRBJ1-2; 8 nucleotides match TRBD1. Germline-derived CDR1 and CDR2 are MNHEY and SMNVEV (reference sequence). This CDR3 region has 15 residues. Trimming at V came to 5 bases and at J to 2 bases, leaving 7 bases not matched to a gene.

In DNA, the CDR3 is TGTGCCTGGAGTGTAGGCCGGGGAGCGGGCTATGGCTACACCTTC. Its protein product is CAWSVGRGAGYGYTF. The chain links TRBV30 to TRBJ1-2, with unresolved D. Trimming removed 0 bases from V and 4 bases from J, with 15 bases in between. The germline V gene has CDR1 GTSNPN and CDR2 SVGIG (reference sequence). The CDR3 runs 15 residues.

The chain has TRBV5-5 and TRBJ2-6; no clear D gene. This CDR3 has 15 residues. Germline assignment: CDR1 SGHKS and CDR2 YYEKEE (reference sequence). Trimming took 1 base from V and 1 from J, leaving 6 bases between them. The CDR3 spells CASSLYQSGANVLTF. CDR3 DNA sequence: TGTGCCAGCAGCTTGTATCAATCTGGGGCCAACGTCCTGACTTTC.

The chain carries TRBV2 and TRBJ2-3; D gene unclear. The germline V gene has CDR1 SNHLY and CDR2 FYNNEI. V was cut by 2 bases and J by 1 base, with 4 bases left in between. The CDR3 contains 13 residues. CDR3: CASSERGTDTQYF. The CDR3 nucleotides read TGTGCCAGCAGTGAAAGAGGCACAGATACGCAGTATTTT.

The V call is TRBV6-1, the J call TRBJ2-7; TRBD2 aligns across 8 bases. The V and J ends lost 4 bases and 3 bases, in that order; junction bases with no gene match: 5. CDR1 MNHNS and CDR2 SASEGT come from the germline V gene. This CDR3 has 14 amino acids. The CDR3 reads CASSATGTSYEQYF. In DNA, the CDR3 is TGTGCCAGCAGTGCTACCGGGACTAGCTACGAGCAGTACTTC.

This chain connects TRBV4-2 to TRBJ2-5; D tentatively fits TRBD1 or TRBD2 (5 bases each). Between the trimmed V and J ends, which lost 2 bases and 5 bases, there was a span of 18 bases. The length of the CDR3 is 16 residues. CDR1 and CDR2 (germline): LGHNA, YNFKEQ. In DNA form, the CDR3 reads TGTGCCAGCAGCCAATCCTCCGGGGCGGCCCGGGAGACCCAGTACTTC. Translating gives CASSQSSGAARETQYF.

The chain links TRBV20-1 to TRBJ2-7; TRBD1 agrees at 9 bases. The V gene's germline CDR1 is DFQATT and CDR2 SNEGSKA (reference sequence). With 5 bases clipped from V and 5 bases from J, the junction kept 1 base outside the gene matches. The CDR3 is made up of 11 amino acids. DNA for the CDR3: TGCAGTGCTGGGGACAGGGACGAGCAGTACTTC. Residues: CSAGDRDEQYF.

The V gene is TRBV6-1, the J gene TRBJ2-1; TRBD1 aligns across 8 bases. This CDR3 region has 15 residues. Per germline, CDR1 MNHNS and CDR2 SASEGT. V lost 1 base, J lost 7 bases, and 6 bases stayed unmatched. As DNA, the CDR3 is TGTGCCAGCAGTGAAGTAGGGAGACAGGGGAATGAGCAGTTCTTC. Residues: CASSEVGRQGNEQFF.

The chain has TRBV11-2 and TRBJ2-1; no clear D. The CDR3 length is 14 residues. Germline V gene sequence: CDR1 SGHAT, CDR2 FQNNGV. Trimming shortened V by 0 bases and J by 10 bases, and 13 bases separated the two germline ends. The CDR3 reads CASSLDSRLQEQFF. As DNA, the CDR3 is TGTGCCAGCAGCTTAGATTCCCGGTTGCAAGAGCAGTTCTTC.

The chain uses TRBV6-5 and TRBJ1-2; no reliable D call. This CDR3 has 12 amino acids. The V end was cut by 6 bases, the J end by 8 bases, with 13 bases between. Germline loops: CDR1 MNHEY, CDR2 SVGAGI. The CDR3 protein is CASRNYVGGYTF. The CDR3 nucleotides are TGTGCCAGCAGAAATTACGTGGGAGGCTACACCTTC.

Note on this clone: The junction departs from germline at one end; a sequencing error may be responsible. The chain is built from TRBV7-7 and TRBJ2-5; 9 bases are a match to TRBD2. Germline values: CDR1 SSHAT, CDR2 FNYEAQ (reference sequence). The CDR3 has 13 residues. The CDR3 DNA reads TGTGCTAGCAGCTTACTAGCGGGAGAGACCCAGTACTTC. It yields the protein CASSLLAGETQYF.

The chain couples TRBV5-1 to TRBJ2-7; TRBD2 matches 11 bases. The trim removed 5 bases at V and 0 bases at J, leaving 7 bases unmatched. Germline loops: CDR1 SGHRS, CDR2 YFSETQ. CDR3 length equals 16 residues. Here the CDR3 reads CASRLGLAVTSYEQYF. CDR3 coding DNA: TGCGCCAGCAGGCTGGGACTAGCGGTTACCTCCTACGAGCAGTACTTC.

The chain joins TRBV18 to TRBJ2-7, with D tentatively TRBD2 (7 bases). The CDR3 covers 14 residues. Trimming removed 2 bases from V and 3 bases from J, with 11 bases in between. CDR1 is KGHSH and CDR2 is LQKENI in the germline V gene. The CDR3 loop reads CASSPSGGHYEQYF. The CDR3, as DNA: TGTGCCAGCTCACCATCGGGGGGACACTACGAGCAGTACTTC. Variable domain in full (rest from reference TRBV18 and TRBJ2-7): NAGVMQNPRHLVRRRGQEARLRCSPMKGHSHVYWYRQLPEEGLKFMVYLQKENIIDESGMPKERFSAEFPKEGPSILRIQQVVRGDSAAYFCASSPSGGHYEQYFGPGTRLTVT.

The chain employs TRBV5-1 and TRBJ2-4, with D maybe TRBD1 (5 bases). The CDR3 has 14 amino acids. The V gene lost 3 bases and the J gene lost 8 bases, with 15 bases spanning the gap. Germline V gives CDR1 SGHRS, CDR2 YFSETQ. The DNA of the CDR3 is TGCGCCAGCAGCTCGGTAGGGGTCTTCCACATTCAGTACTTC. Protein product: CASSSVGVFHIQYF.

As to this clone: Within the sample, other DNA sequences also encode this same CDR3. The chain couples TRBV5-1 to TRBJ1-2; D ambiguous. The CDR3 length is 12 residues. Germline V CDR1 and CDR2: SGHRS, YFSETQ. With 0 bases removed from V and 4 bases from J, the gap between germline ends came to 4 bases. CDR3 bases: TGCGCCAGCAGCTTGGGAAGCTATGGCTACACCTTC. Protein product: CASSLGSYGYTF.

The rearrangement uses TRBV18 and TRBJ2-5, with D perhaps matching TRBD1 (6 bases). V gave up 3 bases and J gave up 1 base, with 9 bases separating them. Germline V lookup: CDR1 KGHSH, CDR2 LQKENI. CDR3 length: 14 residues. As DNA, the CDR3 is TGTGCCAGCTCACCCACAGGGAGCCAAGAGACCCAGTACTTC. Translation gives CASSPTGSQETQYF.

The rearrangement links TRBV9 to TRBJ2-1, with D possibly matching TRBD2 (6 bases). The CDR3 length is 13 residues. CDR1 is SGDLS and CDR2 is YYNGEE in the germline V gene. Trimming shortened V by 3 bases and J by 6 bases, and 10 bases separated the two germline ends. The CDR3 coding sequence is TGTGCCAGCAGCGGACTAGTCCTCAATGAGCAGTTCTTC. Amino acid sequence: CASSGLVLNEQFF.

The chain combines TRBV9 with TRBJ2-5, with 8 bases that match TRBD1. The CDR3 is 15 amino acids. Losses at the gene ends were 2 bases for V and 5 bases for J; bases not matched to a gene: 8. Germline CDR1 SGDLS, CDR2 YYNGEE. CDR3 nucleotides: TGTGCCAGCAGCGTCGTGACAGGGGTGGGGGAGACCCAGTACTTC. Its translation: CASSVVTGVGETQYF.

The rearrangement joins TRBV12-5 to TRBJ1-5; 7 bases fit TRBD1. The CDR3 has 16 residues. Germline V gene sequence: CDR1 LGHNT, CDR2 FRNRAP. V trimming: 0 bases; J trimming: 4 bases; junction bases outside the gene matches: 6. Written as DNA, the CDR3 is TGTGCTAGTGGTTTGGTTGACAGGGACATAAATCAGCCCCAGCATTTT. Amino acids: CASGLVDRDINQPQHF.

The chain links TRBV20-1 to TRBJ1-2; no firm D call. Per the germline V gene, CDR1 is DFQATT and CDR2 is SNEGSKA (reference sequence). V was pared by 5 bases and J by 8 bases, with 12 bases between. The CDR3 totals 11 residues. CDR3 protein: CSASRAGGYTF. The CDR3 DNA reads as TGCAGTGCTTCTAGGGCTGGAGGCTACACCTTC.

The chain joins TRBV7-9 to TRBJ2-5; TRBD2 aligns across 13 bases. The CDR3 is 17 residues long. J lost 1 base, V lost 4 bases, and 6 bases had no gene match. The germline V gene has CDR1 SEHNR and CDR2 FQNEAQ (reference sequence). In DNA, the CDR3 is TGTGCCAGCAGCTCCTGGACTAGCGGGGGAATCCAAGAGACCCAGTACTTC. Its protein is CASSSWTSGGIQETQYF.

This chain joins TRBV4-1 and TRBJ2-7; 7 bases fit TRBD1. CDR1 MGHRA and CDR2 YSYEKL come from the germline V gene. This CDR3 spans 14 amino acids. Losses at the gene ends were 5 bases for V and 5 bases for J; bases not matched to a gene: 9. CDR3 protein: CASSIQTGSHEQYF. The CDR3 DNA is TGCGCCAGCAGCATACAGACAGGGTCCCACGAGCAGTACTTC.

The chain joins TRBV10-3 to TRBJ2-7; 7 nucleotides match TRBD2. Germline V gene data show CDR1 as ENHRY and CDR2 as SYGVKD. The CDR3 totals 14 residues. V gave up 3 bases and J gave up 5 bases; unmatched junction bases: 7. The CDR3 DNA is TGTGCCATCAGTGACACCGGGAGGATCAACGAGCAGTACTTC. It codes for CAISDTGRINEQYF.

The J gene is TRBJ2-1, the V gene TRBV28, with 9 positions matching TRBD1. Germline V gene data show CDR1 as MDHEN and CDR2 as SYDVKM. The trim removed 1 base at V and 8 bases at J, leaving 9 bases unmatched. CDR3 size: 16 residues. The CDR3 spells CASSLLRGTGSDEQFF. DNA for the CDR3: TGTGCCAGCAGTTTATTACGGGGGACAGGGTCCGATGAGCAGTTCTTC. The full variable domain, with the rest looked up from reference TRBV28 and TRBJ2-1, is DVKVTQSSRYLVKRTGEKVFLECVQDMDHENMFWYRQDPGLGLRLIYFSYDVKMKEKGDIPEGYSVSREKKERFSLILESASTNQTSMYLCASSLLRGTGSDEQFFGPGTRLTVL.

V gene TRBV5-5 combines with J gene TRBJ2-3, with 12 bases fitting TRBD1. The CDR3 has 16 amino acids. V trimming: 3 bases; J trimming: 4 bases; junction bases outside the gene matches: 6. Germline CDR1 and CDR2: SGHKS and YYEKEE (reference sequence). The CDR3 protein is CASSWARDRGPDTQYF. The CDR3 DNA reads as TGTGCCAGCAGCTGGGCCCGGGACAGGGGGCCAGATACGCAGTATTTT.